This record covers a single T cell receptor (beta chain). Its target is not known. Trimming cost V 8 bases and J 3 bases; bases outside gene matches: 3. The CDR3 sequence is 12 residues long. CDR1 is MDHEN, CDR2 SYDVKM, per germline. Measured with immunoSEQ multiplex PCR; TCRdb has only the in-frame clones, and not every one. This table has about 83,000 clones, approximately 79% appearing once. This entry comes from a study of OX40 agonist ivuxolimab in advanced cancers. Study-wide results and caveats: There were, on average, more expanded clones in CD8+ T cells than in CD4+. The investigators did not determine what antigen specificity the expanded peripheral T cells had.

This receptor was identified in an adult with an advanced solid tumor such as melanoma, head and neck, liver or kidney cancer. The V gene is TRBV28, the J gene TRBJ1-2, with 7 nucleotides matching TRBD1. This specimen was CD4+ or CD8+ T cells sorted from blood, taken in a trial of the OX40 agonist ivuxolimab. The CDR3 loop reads CASSQGHYGYTF. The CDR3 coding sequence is TGTGCCAGCTCACAGGGGCACTATGGCTACACCTTC.